This TCR beta chain is drawn from a study of cytomegalovirus exposure and HLA in healthy donors. In the study overall: In terms of ancestry, the Caucasian-associated cluster contained roughly 81% of the roughly 400 genotyped donors. General study points: Accurate prediction of most subjects' HLA-A and HLA-B alleles from TCR beta sequences was reported.

PCR primers comprised 60 Vbeta and 13 Jbeta primers. Sequencing was performed with immunoSEQ multiplex PCR; in TCRdb, only in-frame clones are kept and a portion is missing. The data show around 140,000 clones, with around four fifths seen just once and over 9.5% held by the top ten. This clone was recorded many times. Antigen specificity is unknown. Trimming took 4 bases from V and 7 from J; bases not matched to a gene: 10. From germline, CDR1 is MGHDK and CDR2 SYGVNS. This CDR3 has 16 residues. The J gene is TRBJ2-3, the V gene TRBV25-1, with 11 bases fitting TRBD2. This TCR came from a woman aged 60-70 years in good health and CMV-seropositive. Material: PBMCs. This chain's CDR3 is CASSGRVAGGPNTQYF. DNA of the CDR3: TGTGCCAGCAGTGGTCGGGTAGCGGGAGGGCCAAATACGCAGTATTTT.